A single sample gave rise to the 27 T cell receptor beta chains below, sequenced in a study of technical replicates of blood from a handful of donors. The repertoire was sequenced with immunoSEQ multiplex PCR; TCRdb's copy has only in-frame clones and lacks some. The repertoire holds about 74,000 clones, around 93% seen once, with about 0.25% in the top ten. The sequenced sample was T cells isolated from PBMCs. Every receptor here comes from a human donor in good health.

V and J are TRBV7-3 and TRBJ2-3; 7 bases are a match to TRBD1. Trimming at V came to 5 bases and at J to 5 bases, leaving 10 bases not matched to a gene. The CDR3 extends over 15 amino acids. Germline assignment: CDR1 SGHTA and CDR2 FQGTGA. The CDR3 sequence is CASSASGTEIDTQYF. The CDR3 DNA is TGTGCCAGCAGCGCCTCCGGGACAGAAATAGATACGCAGTATTTT. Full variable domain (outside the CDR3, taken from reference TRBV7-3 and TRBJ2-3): GAGVSQTPSNKVTEKGKYVELRCDPISGHTALYWYRQSLGQGPEFLIYFQGTGAADDSGLPNDRFFAVRPEGSVSTLKIQRTERGDSAVYLCASSASGTEIDTQYFGPGTRLTVL.

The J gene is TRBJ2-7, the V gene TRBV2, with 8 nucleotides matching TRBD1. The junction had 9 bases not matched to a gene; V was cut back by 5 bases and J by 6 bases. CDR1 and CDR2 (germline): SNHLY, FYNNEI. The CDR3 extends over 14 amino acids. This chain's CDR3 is CASSSRTGTSEQYF. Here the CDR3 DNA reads TGTGCCAGCAGTTCTAGGACAGGGACCTCCGAGCAGTACTTC.

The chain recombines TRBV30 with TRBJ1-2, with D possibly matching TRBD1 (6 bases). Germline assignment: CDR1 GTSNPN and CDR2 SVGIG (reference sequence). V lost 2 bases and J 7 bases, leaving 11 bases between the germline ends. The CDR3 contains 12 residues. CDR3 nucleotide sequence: TGTGCCTGGAGTCGGTCACAGGGTGGCTACACCTTC. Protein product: CAWSRSQGGYTF.

The CDR3 DNA follows: TGTGCCAGCAGTTACCTCGTCGACTTGAATGGCTACACCTTC. Translating it yields CASSYLVDLNGYTF. V usage is TRBV6-5 and J usage is TRBJ1-2; D is unresolved. The germline CDR1 and CDR2 sequences are MNHEY and SVGAGI. Trimming removed 2 bases at V and 6 bases at J, with 13 bases between. The CDR3 covers 14 residues.

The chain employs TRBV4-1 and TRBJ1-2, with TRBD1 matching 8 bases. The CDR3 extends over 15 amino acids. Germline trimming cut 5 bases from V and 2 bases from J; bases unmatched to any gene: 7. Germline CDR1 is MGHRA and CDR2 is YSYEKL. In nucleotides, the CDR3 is TGCGCCAGCAGCGAGATCGGACAGGGCAACTATGGCTACACCTTC. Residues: CASSEIGQGNYGYTF.

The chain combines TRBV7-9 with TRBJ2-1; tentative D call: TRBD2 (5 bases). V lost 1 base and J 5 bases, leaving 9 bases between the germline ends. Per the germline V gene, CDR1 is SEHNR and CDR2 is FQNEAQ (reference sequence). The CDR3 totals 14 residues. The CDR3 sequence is CASSLGDYNNEQFF. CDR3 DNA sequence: TGTGCCAGCAGCTTAGGCGACTACAACAATGAGCAGTTCTTC.

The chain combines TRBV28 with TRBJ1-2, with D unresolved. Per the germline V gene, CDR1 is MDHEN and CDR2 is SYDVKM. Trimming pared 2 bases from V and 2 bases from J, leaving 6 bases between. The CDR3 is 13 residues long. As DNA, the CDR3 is TGTGCCAGCAGTTTAGGGCAGAACTATGGCTACACCTTC. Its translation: CASSLGQNYGYTF.

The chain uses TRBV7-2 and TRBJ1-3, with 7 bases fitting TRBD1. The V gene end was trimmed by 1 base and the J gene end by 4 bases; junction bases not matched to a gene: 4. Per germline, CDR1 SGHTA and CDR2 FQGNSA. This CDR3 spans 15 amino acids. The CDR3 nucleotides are TGTGCCAGCAGCTTAGGGACAGGTTTGGGAAACACCATATATTTT. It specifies CASSLGTGLGNTIYF.

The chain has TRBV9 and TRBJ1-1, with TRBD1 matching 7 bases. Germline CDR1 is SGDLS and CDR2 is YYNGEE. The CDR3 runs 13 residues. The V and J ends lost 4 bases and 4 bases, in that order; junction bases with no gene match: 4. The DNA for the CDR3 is TGTGCCAGCAGCCCAGGGACAGCCACTGAAGCTTTCTTT. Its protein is CASSPGTATEAFF. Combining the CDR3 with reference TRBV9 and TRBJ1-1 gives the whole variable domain DSGVTQTPKHLITATGQRVTLRCSPRSGDLSVYWYQQSLDQGLQFLIQYYNGEERAKGNILERFSAQQFPDLHSELNLSSLELGDSALYFCASSPGTATEAFFGQGTRLTVV.

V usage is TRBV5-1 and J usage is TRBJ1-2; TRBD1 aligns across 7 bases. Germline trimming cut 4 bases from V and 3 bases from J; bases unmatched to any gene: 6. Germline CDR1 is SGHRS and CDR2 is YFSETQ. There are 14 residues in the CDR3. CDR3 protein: CASSPRTGDYGYTF. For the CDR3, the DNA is TGCGCCAGCAGCCCAAGGACAGGCGACTATGGCTACACCTTC. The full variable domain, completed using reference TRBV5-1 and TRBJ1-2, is KAGVTQTPRYLIKTRGQQVTLSCSPISGHRSVSWYQQTPGQGLQFLFEYFSETQRNKGNFPGRFSGRQFSNSRSEMNVSTLELGDSALYLCASSPRTGDYGYTFGSGTRLTVV.

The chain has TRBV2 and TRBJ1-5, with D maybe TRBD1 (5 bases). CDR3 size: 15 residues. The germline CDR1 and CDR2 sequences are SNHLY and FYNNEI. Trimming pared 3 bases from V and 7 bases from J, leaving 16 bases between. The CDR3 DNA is TGTGCCAGCAGTGACCATGGACAATCAGGCCAGCCCCAGCATTTT. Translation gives CASSDHGQSGQPQHF. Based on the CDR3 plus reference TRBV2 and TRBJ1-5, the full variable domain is EPEVTQTPSHQVTQMGQEVILRCVPISNHLYFYWYRQILGQKVEFLVSFYNNEISEKSEIFDDQFSVERPDGSNFTLKIRSTKLEDSAMYFCASSDHGQSGQPQHFGDGTRLSIL.

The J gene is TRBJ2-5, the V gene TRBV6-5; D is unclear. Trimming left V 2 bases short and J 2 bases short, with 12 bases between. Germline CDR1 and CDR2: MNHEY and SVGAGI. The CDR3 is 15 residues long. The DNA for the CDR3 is TGTGCCAGCAGTTACGAGACTGAATCGCAAGAGACCCAGTACTTC. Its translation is CASSYETESQETQYF.

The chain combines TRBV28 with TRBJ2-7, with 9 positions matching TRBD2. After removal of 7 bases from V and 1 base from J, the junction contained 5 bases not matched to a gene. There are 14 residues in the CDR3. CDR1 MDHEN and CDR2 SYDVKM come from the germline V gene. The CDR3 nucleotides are TGTGCCAGCAAACCTAGCGGGGAGTCCTACGAGCAGTACTTC. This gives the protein CASKPSGESYEQYF.

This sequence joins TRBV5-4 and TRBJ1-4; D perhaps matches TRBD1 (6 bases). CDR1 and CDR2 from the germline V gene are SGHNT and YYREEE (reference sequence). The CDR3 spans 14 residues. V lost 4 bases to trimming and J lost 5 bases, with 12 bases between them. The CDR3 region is CASSHQGWNEKLFF. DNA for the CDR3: TGTGCCAGCAGCCATCAGGGGTGGAATGAAAAACTGTTTTTT.

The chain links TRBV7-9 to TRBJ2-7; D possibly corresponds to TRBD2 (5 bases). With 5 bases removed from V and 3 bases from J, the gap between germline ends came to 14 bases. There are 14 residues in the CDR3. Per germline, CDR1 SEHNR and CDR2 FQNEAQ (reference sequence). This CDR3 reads CASSTSPGYYEQYF. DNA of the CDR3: TGTGCCAGCAGCACTTCCCCGGGGTACTACGAGCAGTACTTC.

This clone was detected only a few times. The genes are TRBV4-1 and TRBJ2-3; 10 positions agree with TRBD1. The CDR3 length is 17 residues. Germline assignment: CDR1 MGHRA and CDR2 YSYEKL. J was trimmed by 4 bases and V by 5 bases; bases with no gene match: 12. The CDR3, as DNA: TGCGCCAGCAGCTCCCCCAAACCGGGACAGGGGTCAGATACGCAGTATTTT. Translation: CASSSPKPGQGSDTQYF.

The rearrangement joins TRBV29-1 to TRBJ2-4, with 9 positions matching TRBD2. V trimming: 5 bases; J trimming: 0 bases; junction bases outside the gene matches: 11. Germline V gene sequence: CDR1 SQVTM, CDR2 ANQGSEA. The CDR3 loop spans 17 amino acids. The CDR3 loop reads CSVSRPSGAIAKNIQYF. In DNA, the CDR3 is TGCAGCGTTTCGCGCCCTAGCGGGGCAATAGCCAAAAACATTCAGTACTTC.

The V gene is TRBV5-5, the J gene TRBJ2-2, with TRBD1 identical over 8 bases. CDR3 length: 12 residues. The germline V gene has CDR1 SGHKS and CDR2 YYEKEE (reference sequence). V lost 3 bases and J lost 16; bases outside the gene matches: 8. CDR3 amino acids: CASSSVDRAGFF. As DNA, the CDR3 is TGTGCCAGCAGCTCGGTGGACAGGGCGGGGTTTTTT.

The CDR3 bases are TGCGCCAGCAGCCAAGGTTTGGGCCATGGCTACACCTTC. It codes for CASSQGLGHGYTF. V is TRBV4-1 and J is TRBJ1-2; D gene unclear. The CDR3 is 13 residues long. Germline V gene lookup returns CDR1 MGHRA and CDR2 YSYEKL. The V end was cut by 1 base, the J end by 6 bases, with 9 bases between.

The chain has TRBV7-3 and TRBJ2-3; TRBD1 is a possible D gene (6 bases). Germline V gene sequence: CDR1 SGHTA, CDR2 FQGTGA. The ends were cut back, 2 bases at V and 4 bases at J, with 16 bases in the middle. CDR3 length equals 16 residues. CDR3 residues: CASSLSYRVGADTQYF. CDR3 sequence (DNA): TGTGCCAGCAGCTTATCCTACAGGGTTGGTGCAGATACGCAGTATTTT.

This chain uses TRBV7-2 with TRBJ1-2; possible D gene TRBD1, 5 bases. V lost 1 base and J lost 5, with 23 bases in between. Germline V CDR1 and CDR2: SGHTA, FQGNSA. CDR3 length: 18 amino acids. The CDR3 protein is CASSLGNRASSGGYGYTF. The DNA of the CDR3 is TGTGCCAGCAGCTTAGGAAACCGGGCCTCAAGCGGGGGGTATGGCTACACCTTC.

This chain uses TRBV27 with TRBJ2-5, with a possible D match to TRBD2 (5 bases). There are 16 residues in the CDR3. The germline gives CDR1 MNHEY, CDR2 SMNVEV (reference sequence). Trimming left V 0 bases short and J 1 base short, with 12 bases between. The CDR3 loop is CASSLSGPTSQETQYF. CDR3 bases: TGTGCCAGCAGTTTATCTGGCCCCACTAGCCAAGAGACCCAGTACTTC.

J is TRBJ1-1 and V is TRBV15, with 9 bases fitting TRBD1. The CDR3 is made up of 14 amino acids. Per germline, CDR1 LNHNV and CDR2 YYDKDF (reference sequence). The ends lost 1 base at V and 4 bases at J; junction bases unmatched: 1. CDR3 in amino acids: CATSRGQGVTEAFF. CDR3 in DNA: TGTGCCACCAGCAGAGGACAGGGGGTCACTGAAGCTTTCTTT.

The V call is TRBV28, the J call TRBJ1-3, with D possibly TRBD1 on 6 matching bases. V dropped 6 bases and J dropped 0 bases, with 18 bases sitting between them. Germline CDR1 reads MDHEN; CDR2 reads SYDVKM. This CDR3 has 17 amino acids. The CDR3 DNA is TGTGCCAGCAGCTGGCTTCTCGGACAGTCCTCTGGAAACACCATATATTTT. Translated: CASSWLLGQSSGNTIYF.

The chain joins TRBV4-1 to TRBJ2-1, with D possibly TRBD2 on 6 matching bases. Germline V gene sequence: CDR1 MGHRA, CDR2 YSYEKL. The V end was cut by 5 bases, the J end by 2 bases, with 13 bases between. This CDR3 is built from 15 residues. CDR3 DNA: TGCGCCAGCAGCAAATTACTAGCAGCCTACAATGAGCAGTTCTTC. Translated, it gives CASSKLLAAYNEQFF.

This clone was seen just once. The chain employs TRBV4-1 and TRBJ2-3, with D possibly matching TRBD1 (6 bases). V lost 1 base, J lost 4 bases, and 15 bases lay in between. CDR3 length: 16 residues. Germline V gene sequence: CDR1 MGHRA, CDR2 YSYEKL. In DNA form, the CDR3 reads TGCGCCAGCAGCCAAGGGGACATCTACAGAGCAGATACGCAGTATTTT. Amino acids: CASSQGDIYRADTQYF.

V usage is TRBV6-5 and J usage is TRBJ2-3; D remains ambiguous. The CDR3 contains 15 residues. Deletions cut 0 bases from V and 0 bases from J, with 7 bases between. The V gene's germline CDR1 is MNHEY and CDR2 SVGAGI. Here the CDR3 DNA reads TGTGCCAGCAGTTACTCGTGGCCTAGCACAGATACGCAGTATTTT. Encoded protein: CASSYSWPSTDTQYF.